Listed here are 26 T cell receptor beta chains from one sample, sequenced in a study of blood T cell repertoires in COVID-19. Only in-frame clones appear in the TCRdb table, and some are missing; sequencing was by immunoSEQ multiplex PCR. The sample carries 20,000 to 25,000 clones, about 86% recorded once. The material sequenced was peripheral blood. All receptors derive from a human donor with acute or convalescent COVID-19. The donor label of this sample is uncertain.

The chain couples TRBV27 to TRBJ2-1; 9 bases map to TRBD2. The CDR3 contains 18 residues. The germline gives CDR1 MNHEY, CDR2 SMNVEV (reference sequence). Trimming cost V 2 bases and J 6 bases; bases outside gene matches: 14. The CDR3 DNA is TGTGCCAGCAGTTTAAACAGCGCGGGGGGGACTAGCCCCAATGAGCAGTTCTTC. It encodes CASSLNSAGGTSPNEQFF.

The chain recombines TRBV30 with TRBJ2-5, with 10 bases identical to TRBD2. CDR3 length equals 18 residues. The germline CDR1 and CDR2 sequences are GTSNPN and SVGIG (reference sequence). V shed 0 bases, J shed 7 bases, and the junction held 17 bases outside the gene matches. CDR3 nucleotide sequence: TGTGCCTGGAGTGTAGTCCTAGCGGGAGTAGGGCGGGCGCGGACCCAGTACTTC. Translated: CAWSVVLAGVGRARTQYF.

J is TRBJ2-1 and V is TRBV2, with D maybe TRBD1 (7 bases). CDR3 length: 14 residues. Deletions cut 11 bases from V and 3 bases from J, with 17 bases between. The germline gives CDR1 SNHLY, CDR2 FYNNEI. The chain's CDR3 is CAGSGGLNYNEQFF. DNA of the CDR3: TGTGCCGGCTCAGGGGGACTTAACTACAATGAGCAGTTCTTC.

The V and J genes are TRBV15 and TRBJ2-7, with 9 bases that match TRBD2. The CDR3 contains 17 residues. The germline V gene encodes CDR1 LNHNV and CDR2 YYDKDF (reference sequence). The junction had 12 bases not matched to a gene; V was cut back by 3 bases and J by 3 bases. The CDR3 loop is CATSRATFAGGFYEQYF. The CDR3 DNA reads as TGTGCCACCAGCAGGGCAACTTTTGCGGGAGGGTTCTACGAGCAGTACTTC.

The V call is TRBV27, the J call TRBJ2-2; no definite D call. Germline V gene data show CDR1 as MNHEY and CDR2 as SMNVEV (reference sequence). V was cut by 7 bases and J by 0 bases, with 9 bases left in between. The CDR3 is 14 residues long. CDR3 sequence: CASIGRANTGELFF. In nucleotides, the CDR3 is TGTGCCAGCATTGGCCGGGCGAACACCGGGGAGCTGTTTTTT.

The J gene is TRBJ2-1, the V gene TRBV19, with D possibly matching TRBD2 (6 bases). Germline V gene data show CDR1 as LNHDA and CDR2 as SQIVND (reference sequence). Trimming removed 3 bases from V and 9 bases from J, with 18 bases in between. The CDR3 consists of 15 residues. In DNA form, the CDR3 reads TGTGCCAGTAGTATGAGTCAGGGTAAGGGAGGTGAGCAGTTCTTC. Protein sequence: CASSMSQGKGGEQFF. Complete variable domain (other parts from reference TRBV19 and TRBJ2-1): DGGITQSPKYLFRKEGQNVTLSCEQNLNHDAMYWYRQDPGQGLRLIYYSQIVNDFQKGDIAEGYSVSREKKESFPLTVTSAQKNPTAFYLCASSMSQGKGGEQFFGPGTRLTVL.

The V gene is TRBV3-1 (or the pseudogene TRBV3-2), the J gene TRBJ1-6; D ambiguous. The V end was cut by 4 bases, the J end by 3 bases, with 4 bases between. Germline loops: CDR1 LGHDT, CDR2 YNNKEL (reference sequence). CDR3 length: 13 amino acids. CDR3 nucleotides: TGTGCCAGCAGCCCTGTCTATAATTCACCCCTCCACTTT. Translation: CASSPVYNSPLHF.

The V call is TRBV19, the J call TRBJ1-4, with a tentative D call TRBD1 (6 bases). Looked up from germline, CDR1 is LNHDA and CDR2 is SQIVND (reference sequence). V shed 6 bases and J shed 0 bases, with 14 bases lying between them. There are 16 residues in the CDR3. CDR3 residues: CASRGRGIPTNEKLFF. The CDR3 bases are TGTGCCAGTAGGGGCAGGGGAATCCCAACTAATGAAAAACTGTTTTTT.

The chain couples TRBV19 to TRBJ2-7; TRBD2 matches 11 bases. The germline CDR1 and CDR2 sequences are LNHDA and SQIVND (reference sequence). The CDR3 sequence is 15 residues long. The V gene end was trimmed by 1 base and the J gene end by 4 bases; junction bases not matched to a gene: 3. The CDR3 reads CASSIVASGRYEQYF. As DNA, the CDR3 is TGTGCCAGTAGTATAGTGGCTAGCGGGAGGTACGAGCAGTACTTC.

The rearrangement uses TRBV19 and TRBJ1-2, with 7 positions matching TRBD1. The CDR3 spans 12 residues. Germline CDR1 reads LNHDA; CDR2 reads SQIVND (reference sequence). The V and J ends lost 6 bases and 4 bases, in that order; junction bases with no gene match: 2. The CDR3 sequence is CASSNRGYGYTF. CDR3 in DNA: TGTGCCAGTAGCAACAGGGGCTATGGCTACACCTTC.

The CDR3 nucleotides read TGCAGCGTTGCCAGGGTTTCCTCTGAAGCTTTCTTT. Translated, it gives CSVARVSSEAFF. This chain links TRBV29-1 with TRBJ1-1; TRBD1 is a possible D gene (5 bases). With 4 bases removed from V and 6 bases from J, the gap between germline ends came to 12 bases. Germline-derived CDR1 and CDR2 are SQVTM and ANQGSEA. CDR3 length: 12 residues.

This clone appeared a single time. The chain carries TRBV29-1 and TRBJ2-7; D might be TRBD1 (6 bases). The V end was cut by 3 bases, the J end by 2 bases, with 14 bases between. The CDR3 covers 14 residues. Germline lookup yields CDR1 SQVTM and CDR2 ANQGSEA. This chain's CDR3 is CSVDSQGRPYEQYF. CDR3 DNA: TGCAGCGTTGATAGCCAGGGGAGACCCTACGAGCAGTACTTC.

This chain links TRBV9 with TRBJ2-1, with no clear D. The germline CDR1 and CDR2 sequences are SGDLS and YYNGEE. The length of the CDR3 is 12 residues. V lost 2 bases, J lost 5 bases, and 5 bases lay in between. CDR3 bases: TGTGCCAGCAGCGTGACTGACAATGAGCAGTTCTTC. This sequence encodes CASSVTDNEQFF.

As DNA, the CDR3 is TGCGCCAGCAGCTCCGGCGGGGGTAGTGAAAAACTGTTTTTT. Amino acids: CASSSGGGSEKLFF. The rearrangement links TRBV5-1 to TRBJ1-4, with D maybe TRBD1 (5 bases). The CDR3 loop spans 14 amino acids. Trimming left V 3 bases short and J 7 bases short, with 13 bases between. Germline V gene data show CDR1 as SGHRS and CDR2 as YFSETQ.

The CDR3 loop is CASSWTSGGVQDTQYF. In DNA form, the CDR3 reads TGCGCCAGCAGCTGGACTAGCGGGGGGGTCCAGGATACGCAGTATTTT. V is TRBV5-1 and J is TRBJ2-3; 15 nucleotides match TRBD2. CDR3 size: 16 residues. Germline V gene lookup returns CDR1 SGHRS and CDR2 YFSETQ. Trimming at V came to 3 bases and at J to 6 bases, leaving 5 bases not matched to a gene.

With regard to this clone: The same CDR3 can be traced to other DNA sequences in this sample. This chain connects TRBV2 to TRBJ1-1; 7 nucleotides agree with TRBD1. Germline CDR1 reads SNHLY; CDR2 reads FYNNEI. J was trimmed by 4 bases and V by 6 bases; bases with no gene match: 17. The CDR3 runs 17 residues. The CDR3 loop reads CASSERPGGIGSTEAFF. The CDR3 DNA reads TGTGCCAGCAGCGAAAGGCCAGGGGGTATCGGGAGCACTGAAGCTTTCTTT.

This sequence joins TRBV7-9 and TRBJ2-3; 7 bases agree with TRBD2. Germline CDR1 is SEHNR and CDR2 is FQNEAQ (reference sequence). The CDR3 sequence is 14 residues long. The V and J ends lost 5 bases and 2 bases, in that order; junction bases with no gene match: 4. The CDR3 region is CASSPSGATDTQYF. The CDR3 coding sequence is TGTGCCAGCAGCCCGAGCGGGGCCACAGATACGCAGTATTTT.

This chain joins TRBV7-3 and TRBJ2-1; 7 bases align to TRBD1. Trimming cost V 4 bases and J 10 bases; bases outside gene matches: 7. The CDR3 is 13 residues long. Germline V gene sequence: CDR1 SGHTA, CDR2 FQGTGA. For the CDR3, the DNA is TGTGCCAGCAGCTCCTCAGGGGGAGCCGAGCAGTTCTTC. Encoded protein: CASSSSGGAEQFF.

The chain is built from TRBV2 and TRBJ2-7; 9 bases map to TRBD2. Germline V CDR1 and CDR2: SNHLY, FYNNEI. V dropped 8 bases and J dropped 6; count of bases not matched to a gene: 8. The CDR3 consists of 13 residues. The CDR3 nucleotides are TGTGCCAGCCTTCCTAGCGGGGCACCCGAGCAGTACTTC. As protein: CASLPSGAPEQYF.

The CDR3 DNA reads as TGTGCCAGCAGCTTAACGGGGGGCACTGAAGCTTTCTTT. Encoded protein: CASSLTGGTEAFF. V is TRBV7-3 and J is TRBJ1-1, with D possibly being TRBD1 (5 bases). Germline CDR1 is SGHTA and CDR2 is FQGTGA. The V end lost 0 bases, the J end lost 4 bases, and 6 bases lay between the germline ends. CDR3 length: 13 residues.

The chain uses TRBV27 and TRBJ2-7; D is undetermined. The germline V and J ends were trimmed by 8 bases and 6 bases, with 14 bases remaining between them. The CDR3 runs 12 residues. Germline loops: CDR1 MNHEY, CDR2 SMNVEV (reference sequence). The DNA for the CDR3 is TGTGCCAGCTTGGGCAGGAAGAGCGAGCAGTACTTC. Translated, it gives CASLGRKSEQYF.

The rearrangement joins TRBV10-3 to TRBJ1-2; D gene ambiguous. Germline V gene data show CDR1 as ENHRY and CDR2 as SYGVKD. This CDR3 spans 15 amino acids. Deletions cut 4 bases from V and 3 bases from J, with 15 bases between. The CDR3 loop is CAISVGPGIDYGYTF. In DNA form, the CDR3 reads TGTGCCATCAGTGTTGGACCCGGGATAGACTATGGCTACACCTTC.

The DNA for the CDR3 is TGTGCCAGCAGCATCCAGGATAGCTCCTACAATGAGCAGTTCTTC. It codes for CASSIQDSSYNEQFF. The gene calls are TRBV7-3 and TRBJ2-1; no clear D gene. Germline V gene lookup returns CDR1 SGHTA and CDR2 FQGTGA. The V gene lost 5 bases and the J gene lost 0 bases, with 11 bases spanning the gap. The length of the CDR3 is 15 residues.

The CDR3 protein is CASSLAVTGNTIYF. CDR3 in DNA: TGTGCCAGCAGCTTGGCGGTTACCGGAAACACCATATATTTT. This rearrangement joins TRBV5-6 to TRBJ1-3; D gene ambiguous. V lost 0 bases to trimming and J lost 4 bases, with 8 bases between them. CDR3 length: 14 residues. CDR1 and CDR2 (germline): SGHDT, YYEEEE.

The chain uses TRBV19 and TRBJ1-6; 9 bases are a match to TRBD1. The ends lost 5 bases at V and 9 bases at J; junction bases unmatched: 5. This CDR3 contains 14 residues. Germline CDR1 is LNHDA and CDR2 is SQIVND (reference sequence). DNA for the CDR3: TGTGCCAGTAGTCAGGACAGGGGCCCTTCACCCCTCCACTTT. Amino acid sequence: CASSQDRGPSPLHF.

V is TRBV19 and J is TRBJ2-4, with 12 bases identical to TRBD2. CDR3 length: 15 amino acids. Trimming took 9 bases from V and 1 from J; bases not matched to a gene: 4. The germline gives CDR1 LNHDA, CDR2 SQIVND (reference sequence). This chain's CDR3 is CASRTSGGAKNIQYF. The CDR3 DNA sequence: TGTGCCAGCCGAACTAGCGGGGGGGCCAAAAACATTCAGTACTTC. Based on the CDR3 plus reference TRBV19 and TRBJ2-4, the full variable domain is DGGITQSPKYLFRKEGQNVTLSCEQNLNHDAMYWYRQDPGQGLRLIYYSQIVNDFQKGDIAEGYSVSREKKESFPLTVTSAQKNPTAFYLCASRTSGGAKNIQYFGAGTRLSVL.